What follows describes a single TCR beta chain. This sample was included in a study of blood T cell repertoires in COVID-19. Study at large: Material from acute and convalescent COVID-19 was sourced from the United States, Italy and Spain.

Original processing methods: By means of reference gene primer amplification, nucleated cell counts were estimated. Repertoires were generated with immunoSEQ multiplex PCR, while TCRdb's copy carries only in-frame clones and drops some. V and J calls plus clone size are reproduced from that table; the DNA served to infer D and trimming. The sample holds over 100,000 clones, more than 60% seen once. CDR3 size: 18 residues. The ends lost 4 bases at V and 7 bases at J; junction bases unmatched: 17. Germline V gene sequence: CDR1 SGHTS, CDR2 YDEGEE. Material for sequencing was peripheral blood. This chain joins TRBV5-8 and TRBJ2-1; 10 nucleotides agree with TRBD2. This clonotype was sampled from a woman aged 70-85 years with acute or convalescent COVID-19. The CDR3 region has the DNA TGTGCCAGCAGCCACCAAACCTCTAGCGGGAGCGGCAAGAATGAGCAGTTCTTC. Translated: CASSHQTSSGSGKNEQFF.